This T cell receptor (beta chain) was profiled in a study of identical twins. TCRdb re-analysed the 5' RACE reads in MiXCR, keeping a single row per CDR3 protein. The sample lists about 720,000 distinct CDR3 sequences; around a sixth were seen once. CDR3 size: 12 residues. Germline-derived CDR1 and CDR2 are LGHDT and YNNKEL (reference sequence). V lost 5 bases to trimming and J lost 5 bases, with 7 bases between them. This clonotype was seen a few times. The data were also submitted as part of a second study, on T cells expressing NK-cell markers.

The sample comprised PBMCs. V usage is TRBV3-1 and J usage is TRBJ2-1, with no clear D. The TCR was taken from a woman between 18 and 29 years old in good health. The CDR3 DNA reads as TGTGCCAGCAGCAAGAGAAACAATGAGCAGTTCTTC. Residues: CASSKRNNEQFF.